This TCR beta chain came from a study of CD8 T cells in Susac syndrome. This clonotype was counted a few times. Germline V gene sequence: CDR1 SGHTA, CDR2 FQGNSA. The length of the CDR3 is 13 residues. V lost 5 bases and J 7 bases, leaving 12 bases between the germline ends. Random hexamers primed reverse transcription of about 0.45 to 1 ug RNA. TCRdb fed the immunoSEQ multiplex PCR reads into MiXCR, producing one record per CDR3 protein. The sample carries 140,000 to 150,000 distinct CDR3 sequences, around 96% recorded once. The sample was CD4+ T cells from PBMCs. This chain joins TRBV7-2 and TRBJ2-1; no clear D gene. The sequence derives from a human donor with multiple sclerosis. The CDR3, as DNA: TGTGCCAGCAGCCCCTCGGGCGGAAATGAGCAGTTCTTC. Translated, it gives CASSPSGGNEQFF.